Presented here are 11 T cell receptor beta chains from one specimen sequenced in a study of CXCR3-negative and CXCR3-positive naive CD8 T cells (dated by TCRdb to the late 2010s). Sequenced on a NextSeq 550. The Human TCR Profiling Kit (MiLaboratory) was used to prepare UMI-labeled 5' RACE TRB cDNA libraries. TCRdb reprocessed the reads into one record per CDR3 protein sequence, lacking DNA. The sample table holds tens of thousands of distinct CDR3 sequences. Approximately 1.5% of the sample goes to the ten largest clones. Sequenced input: naive CXCR3- CD8+ T cells from blood. Taken with the paper, the label for cell subset or site translates to: CD45RO-CCR7+CD27+CD95- naive CD8+ T cells lacking CXCR3 (TNR3-). The receptors come from a human donor in good health. Some clones in this sample may be carry-over from other donors' samples.

The V gene is TRBV19, the J gene TRBJ2-1; the TRBD2 assignment by TCRdb is unverifiable without DNA. CDR1 LNHDA and CDR2 SQIVND come from the germline V gene (reference sequence). CDR3 size: 19 residues. The CDR3 region is CASSIEAPLLAGFRYEQFF.

The V gene is TRBV7-9, the J gene TRBJ2-7; the TCRdb call, TRBD1, lacks DNA for checking. Per the germline V gene, CDR1 is SEHNR and CDR2 is FQNEAQ (reference sequence). The CDR3 length is 14 residues. The CDR3 sequence is CASSQPGGPYEQYF.

This sequence joins TRBV10-2 and TRBJ1-2; there is no DNA to check the TCRdb D call of TRBD1. The length of the CDR3 is 19 residues. Germline V lookup: CDR1 WSHSY, CDR2 SAAADI. This chain's CDR3 is CASRSHDGQGAYGTYGYTF.

The chain carries TRBV4-3 and TRBJ2-7. Germline loops: CDR1 LGHNA, CDR2 YSLEER. This CDR3 region has 14 residues. The CDR3 sequence is CASSQDLERREQYF.

V and J are TRBV28 and TRBJ1-4; the TCRdb D gene call, TRBD1, has no DNA to confirm it. This CDR3 region has 14 residues. Germline V CDR1 and CDR2: MDHEN, SYDVKM. CDR3 sequence: CASSPGTGEEKLFF. The variable domain in full, with the rest retrieved from reference TRBV28 and TRBJ1-4, is DVKVTQSSRYLVKRTGEKVFLECVQDMDHENMFWYRQDPGLGLRLIYFSYDVKMKEKGDIPEGYSVSREKKERFSLILESASTNQTSMYLCASSPGTGEEKLFFGSGTQLSVL.

V gene TRBV4-3 combines with J gene TRBJ1-1; the TCRdb call, TRBD1, lacks DNA for checking. Per germline, CDR1 LGHNA and CDR2 YSLEER. The CDR3 is 16 residues long. The CDR3 protein is CASSQDGQGAITEAFF.

The chain combines TRBV12-3 or TRBV12-4 with TRBJ2-5; TCRdb's D call, TRBD1, is unchecked because there is no DNA. This CDR3 comprises 12 residues. The CDR3 here is CASSPPGETQYF.

The J gene is TRBJ2-5, the V gene TRBV29-1; as DNA is missing, the TRBD1 call by TCRdb cannot be tested. Germline CDR1 reads SQVTM; CDR2 reads ANQGSEA. The CDR3 totals 16 residues. CDR3 in amino acids: CSVLGPAGVPLETQYF.

This sequence joins TRBV6-2 or TRBV6-3 and TRBJ1-1. Per the germline V gene, CDR1 is MNHEY and CDR2 is SVGEGT. This CDR3 region has 12 residues. The CDR3 spells CASSPENTEAFF.

The chain uses TRBV27 and TRBJ2-1; TCRdb's D call of TRBD1 is untestable without DNA. CDR3 length: 16 amino acids. CDR1 is MNHEY and CDR2 is SMNVEV in the germline V gene (reference sequence). CDR3 loop: CASSLTGEPAYNEQFF.

CDR3: CASLPRSRGPGVYGYTF. The chain joins TRBV12-3 or TRBV12-4 to TRBJ1-2; the TCRdb call, TRBD1, lacks DNA for checking. This CDR3 contains 17 residues.